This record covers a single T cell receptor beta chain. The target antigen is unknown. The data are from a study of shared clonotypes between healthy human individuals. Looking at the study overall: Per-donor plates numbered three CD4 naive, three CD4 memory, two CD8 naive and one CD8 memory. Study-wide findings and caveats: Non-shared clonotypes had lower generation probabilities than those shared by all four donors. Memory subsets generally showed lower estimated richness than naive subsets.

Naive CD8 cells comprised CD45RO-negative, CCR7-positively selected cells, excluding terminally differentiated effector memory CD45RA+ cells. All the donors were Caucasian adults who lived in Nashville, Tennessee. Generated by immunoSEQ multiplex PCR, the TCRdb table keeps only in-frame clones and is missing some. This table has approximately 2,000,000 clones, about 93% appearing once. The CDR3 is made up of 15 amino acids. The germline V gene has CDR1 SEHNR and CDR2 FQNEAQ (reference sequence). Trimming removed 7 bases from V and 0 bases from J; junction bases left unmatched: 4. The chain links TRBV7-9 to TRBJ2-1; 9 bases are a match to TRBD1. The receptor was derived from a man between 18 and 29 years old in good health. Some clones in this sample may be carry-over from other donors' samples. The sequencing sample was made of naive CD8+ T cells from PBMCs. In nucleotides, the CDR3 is TGTGCCAGCAAAGAGGACAGGGGCTCCTACAATGAGCAGTTCTTC. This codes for CASKEDRGSYNEQFF. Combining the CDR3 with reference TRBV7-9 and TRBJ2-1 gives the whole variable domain DTGVSQNPRHKITKRGQNVTFRCDPISEHNRLYWYRQTLGQGPEFLTYFQNEAQLEKSRLLSDRFSAERPKGSFSTLEIQRTEQGDSAMYLCASKEDRGSYNEQFFGPGTRLTVL.